The T cell receptor (beta chain) under discussion was sequenced for a study of T cell responses to AZD1222 COVID-19 vaccine. CDR3 length equals 15 residues. Trimming cost V 0 bases and J 4 bases, with 12 bases left between them. The V gene's germline CDR1 is MNHNY and CDR2 SVGAGI (reference sequence). The method was immunoSEQ multiplex PCR; TCRdb's version includes in-frame clones alone and lacks a portion of them. The data show about 28,000 clones, with around 80% seen just once and 4.5% to 7% held by the top ten. The sample here was peripheral blood, taken on day 0 of AZD1222 vaccination. The gene calls are TRBV6-6 and TRBJ1-2; D ambiguous. The clonotype originates from an adult in good health. CDR3 DNA sequence: TGTGCCAGCAGTTACTCGTCTCAAGGGATCTATGGCTACACCTTC. It codes for CASSYSSQGIYGYTF.